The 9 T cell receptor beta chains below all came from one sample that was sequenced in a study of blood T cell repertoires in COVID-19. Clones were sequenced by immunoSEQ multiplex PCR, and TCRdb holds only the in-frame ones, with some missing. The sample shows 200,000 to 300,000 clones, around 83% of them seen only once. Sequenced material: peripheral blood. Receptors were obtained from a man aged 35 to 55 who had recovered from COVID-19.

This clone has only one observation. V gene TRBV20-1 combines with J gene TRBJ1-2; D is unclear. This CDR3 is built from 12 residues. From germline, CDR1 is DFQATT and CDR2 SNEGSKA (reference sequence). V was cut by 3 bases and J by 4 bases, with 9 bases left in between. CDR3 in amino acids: CSASPRGYGYTF. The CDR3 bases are TGCAGTGCTAGTCCTCGGGGCTATGGCTACACCTTC.

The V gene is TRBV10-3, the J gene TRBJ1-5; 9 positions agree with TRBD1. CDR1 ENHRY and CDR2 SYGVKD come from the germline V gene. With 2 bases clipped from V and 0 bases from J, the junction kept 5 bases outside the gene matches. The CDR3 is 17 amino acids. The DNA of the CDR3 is TGTGCCATCAGTGAGGGACAGGGGCAGTATAGCAATCAGCCCCAGCATTTT. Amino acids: CAISEGQGQYSNQPQHF.

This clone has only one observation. The CDR3 protein is CASSYGGIYGYTF. Written as DNA, the CDR3 is TGTGCCAGCAGTTACGGGGGGATCTATGGCTACACCTTC. This chain uses TRBV6-2 or TRBV6-3 with TRBJ1-2; D perhaps matches TRBD1 (5 bases). CDR3 size: 13 residues. Germline V gene sequence: CDR1 MNHEY, CDR2 SVGEGT. Trimming stripped 2 bases from V and 4 bases from J, with 8 bases between.

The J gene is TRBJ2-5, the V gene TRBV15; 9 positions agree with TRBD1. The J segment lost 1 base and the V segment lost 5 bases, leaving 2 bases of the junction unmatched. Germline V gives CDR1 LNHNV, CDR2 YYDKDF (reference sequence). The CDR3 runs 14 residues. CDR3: CATSRDRAQETQYF. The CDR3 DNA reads TGTGCCACCAGCCGGGACAGGGCCCAAGAGACCCAGTACTTC.

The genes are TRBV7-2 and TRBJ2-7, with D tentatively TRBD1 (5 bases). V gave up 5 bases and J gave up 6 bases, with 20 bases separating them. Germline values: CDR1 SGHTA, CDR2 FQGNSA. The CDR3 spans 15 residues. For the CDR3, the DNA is TGTGCCAGCAGCACGCGGCACTCAAGACAGTTCGAGCAGTACTTC. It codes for CASSTRHSRQFEQYF. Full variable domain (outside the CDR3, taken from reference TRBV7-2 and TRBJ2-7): GAGVSQSPSNKVTEKGKDVELRCDPISGHTALYWYRQSLGQGLEFLIYFQGNSAPDKSGLPSDRFSAERTGGSVSTLTIQRTQQEDSAVYLCASSTRHSRQFEQYFGPGTRLTVT.

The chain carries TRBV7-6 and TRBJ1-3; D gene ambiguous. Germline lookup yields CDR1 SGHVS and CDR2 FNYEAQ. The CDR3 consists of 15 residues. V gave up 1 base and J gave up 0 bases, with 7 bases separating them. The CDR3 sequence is CASSLGAGSGNTIYF. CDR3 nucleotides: TGTGCCAGCAGCTTAGGGGCAGGCTCTGGAAACACCATATATTTT.

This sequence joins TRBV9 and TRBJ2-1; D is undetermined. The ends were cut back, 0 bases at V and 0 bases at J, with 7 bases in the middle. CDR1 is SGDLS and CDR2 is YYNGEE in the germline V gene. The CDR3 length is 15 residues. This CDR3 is CASSVVGNSYNEQFF. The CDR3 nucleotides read TGTGCCAGCAGCGTAGTTGGCAACTCCTACAATGAGCAGTTCTTC.

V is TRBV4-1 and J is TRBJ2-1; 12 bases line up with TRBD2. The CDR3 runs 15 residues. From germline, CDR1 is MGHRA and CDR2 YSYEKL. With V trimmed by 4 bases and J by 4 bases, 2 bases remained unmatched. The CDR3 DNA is TGCGCCAGCAGCCGGACTAGCGGGGCTTACAATGAGCAGTTCTTC. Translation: CASSRTSGAYNEQFF.

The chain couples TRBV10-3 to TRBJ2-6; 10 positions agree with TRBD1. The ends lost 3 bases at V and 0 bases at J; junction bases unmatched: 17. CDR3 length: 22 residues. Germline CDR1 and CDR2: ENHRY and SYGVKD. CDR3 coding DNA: TGTGCCATCAGTGACTATGACGTTAAGACCGGGACAGGGGCCTCTGGGGCCAACGTCCTGACTTTC. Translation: CAISDYDVKTGTGASGANVLTF.